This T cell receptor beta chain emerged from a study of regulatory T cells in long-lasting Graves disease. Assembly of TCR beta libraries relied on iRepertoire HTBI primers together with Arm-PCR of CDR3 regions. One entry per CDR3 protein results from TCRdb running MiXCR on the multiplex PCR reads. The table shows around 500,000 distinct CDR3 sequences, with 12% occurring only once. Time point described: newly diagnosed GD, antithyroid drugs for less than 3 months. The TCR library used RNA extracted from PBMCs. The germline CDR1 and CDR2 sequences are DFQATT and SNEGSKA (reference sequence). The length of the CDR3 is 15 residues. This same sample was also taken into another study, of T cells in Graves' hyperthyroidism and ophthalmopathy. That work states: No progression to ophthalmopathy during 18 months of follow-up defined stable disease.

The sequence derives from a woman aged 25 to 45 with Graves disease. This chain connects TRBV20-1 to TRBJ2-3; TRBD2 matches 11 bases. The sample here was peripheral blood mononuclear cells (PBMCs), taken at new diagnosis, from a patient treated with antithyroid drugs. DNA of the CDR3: TGCAGCTCAACTTCCGGGGCTAGCGGGAGGGATACGCAGTATTTT. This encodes CSSTSGASGRDTQYF.